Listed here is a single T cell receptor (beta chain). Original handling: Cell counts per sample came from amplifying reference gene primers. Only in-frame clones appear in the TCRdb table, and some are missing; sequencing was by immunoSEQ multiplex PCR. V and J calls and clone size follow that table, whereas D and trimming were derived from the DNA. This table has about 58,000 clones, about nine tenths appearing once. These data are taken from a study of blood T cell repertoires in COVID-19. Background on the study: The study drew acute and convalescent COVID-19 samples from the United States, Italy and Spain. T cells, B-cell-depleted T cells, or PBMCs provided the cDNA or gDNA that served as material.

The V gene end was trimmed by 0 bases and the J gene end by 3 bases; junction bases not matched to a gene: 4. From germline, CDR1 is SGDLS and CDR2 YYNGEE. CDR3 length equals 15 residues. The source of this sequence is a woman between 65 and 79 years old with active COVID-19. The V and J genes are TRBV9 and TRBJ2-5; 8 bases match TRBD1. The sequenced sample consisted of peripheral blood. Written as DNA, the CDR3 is TGTGCCAGCAGCGTAGGGGCAGGGGGCGAAGAGACCCAGTACTTC. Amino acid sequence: CASSVGAGGEETQYF. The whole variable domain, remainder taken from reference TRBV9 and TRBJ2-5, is DSGVTQTPKHLITATGQRVTLRCSPRSGDLSVYWYQQSLDQGLQFLIQYYNGEERAKGNILERFSAQQFPDLHSELNLSSLELGDSALYFCASSVGAGGEETQYFGPGTRLLVL.